A single sample is the source of the 16 T cell receptor beta chains below, sequenced in a study of T-cell memory formation after mild COVID-19. One entry per CDR3 protein results from TCRdb running MiXCR on the 5' RACE reads. The sample includes 110,000 to 150,000 distinct CDR3 sequences, around 15% of them seen just once. Sample: PBMCs or a T cell subset sorted from them (not recorded which). These receptors were collected from an adult woman who had mild COVID-19 (a few samples of this study predate the infection). Cell type and time point are not known.

J is TRBJ1-4 and V is TRBV4-1; unclear D gene. The CDR3 length is 14 residues. The germline CDR1 and CDR2 sequences are MGHRA and YSYEKL. Trimming shortened V by 4 bases and J by 1 base, and 7 bases separated the two germline ends. In DNA, the CDR3 is TGCGCCAGCAGCCCGACACTAACTAATGAAAAACTGTTTTTT. Translated: CASSPTLTNEKLFF.

This clonotype was picked up a small number of times. This rearrangement joins TRBV5-1 to TRBJ2-1; TRBD2 matches 7 bases. With 1 base clipped from V and 8 bases from J, the junction kept 9 bases outside the gene matches. The CDR3 extends over 15 amino acids. CDR1 is SGHRS, CDR2 YFSETQ, per germline. In DNA, the CDR3 is TGCGCCAGCAGCTTGACTAGCGCAACGGGGTATGAGCAGTTCTTC. Amino acid sequence: CASSLTSATGYEQFF.

This clonotype turned up a few times. This chain uses TRBV30 with TRBJ2-7; either TRBD1 or TRBD2 may supply D (5 bases each). The germline gives CDR1 GTSNPN, CDR2 SVGIG (reference sequence). The ends were cut back, 3 bases at V and 6 bases at J, with 15 bases in the middle. CDR3 length equals 13 residues. CDR3 amino acids: CAWSFGASPEQYF. The CDR3 DNA reads as TGTGCCTGGAGCTTCGGGGCCTCTCCCGAGCAGTACTTC.

This clonotype was detected a few times. The chain uses TRBV15 and TRBJ1-5, with D perhaps matching TRBD1 (6 bases). Trimming stripped 0 bases from V and 3 bases from J, with 9 bases between. Germline V gene sequence: CDR1 LNHNV, CDR2 YYDKDF (reference sequence). The CDR3 runs to 15 residues. The CDR3 nucleotides read TGTGCCACCAGCAGAGAAAGGGGGGACAATCAGCCCCAGCATTTT. This sequence encodes CATSRERGDNQPQHF. Full variable domain (remainder filled in from reference TRBV15 and TRBJ1-5): DAMVIQNPRYQVTQFGKPVTLSCSQTLNHNVMYWYQQKSSQAPKLLFHYYDKDFNNEADTPDNFQSRRPNTSFCFLDIRSPGLGDTAMYLCATSRERGDNQPQHFGDGTRLSIL.

With regard to this clonotype: A junction end diverges from the germline sequence, so it may reflect a read error. The chain recombines TRBV7-9 with TRBJ2-5, with TRBD2 matching over 13 bases. The V gene's germline CDR1 is SEHNR and CDR2 FQNEAQ (reference sequence). The CDR3 extends over 13 amino acids. The CDR3 is CASSLVEGTSGDF. CDR3 DNA: TGTGCCAGCAGCTTAGTAGAGGGGACTAGCGGGGACTTC.

J is TRBJ1-2 and V is TRBV12-3 or TRBV12-4; D may be TRBD1 (6 bases). Trimming shortened V by 3 bases and J by 8 bases, and 10 bases separated the two germline ends. The CDR3 runs to 12 residues. CDR3 sequence (DNA): TGTGCCAGCAGTTTGGGGGCCCAGGGCTACACCTTC. This encodes CASSLGAQGYTF.

This clonotype was recorded a few times. The chain recombines TRBV20-1 with TRBJ2-7; 13 bases map to TRBD2. Germline loops: CDR1 DFQATT, CDR2 SNEGSKA (reference sequence). The ends lost 2 bases at V and 2 bases at J; junction bases unmatched: 6. The CDR3 sequence is 16 residues long. The DNA of the CDR3 is TGCAGTGCTAGACCCCGGACTAGCGGGAGTACCTACGAGCAGTACTTC. Translation gives CSARPRTSGSTYEQYF.

This clonotype appeared a few times. The genes are TRBV6-5 and TRBJ2-7; D possibly corresponds to TRBD1 (6 bases). The V end was cut by 2 bases, the J end by 1 base, with 15 bases between. Germline values: CDR1 MNHEY, CDR2 SVGAGI. The CDR3 consists of 16 residues. CDR3 residues: CASSYIRQDHSYEQYF. In DNA, the CDR3 is TGTGCCAGCAGTTACATCAGACAGGACCATTCCTACGAGCAGTACTTC.

This clonotype was picked up a small number of times. The genes are TRBV19 and TRBJ2-1; 8 bases agree with TRBD2. Germline trimming cut 4 bases from V and 4 bases from J; bases unmatched to any gene: 12. Germline-derived CDR1 and CDR2 are LNHDA and SQIVND (reference sequence). This CDR3 comprises 17 residues. The DNA for the CDR3 is TGTGCCAGTAGTAATGCCCCGGTAGCGGGGTTTTACAATGAGCAGTTCTTC. This encodes CASSNAPVAGFYNEQFF. The full variable domain, in which reference TRBV19 and TRBJ2-1 provide the parts outside the CDR3, is DGGITQSPKYLFRKEGQNVTLSCEQNLNHDAMYWYRQDPGQGLRLIYYSQIVNDFQKGDIAEGYSVSREKKESFPLTVTSAQKNPTAFYLCASSNAPVAGFYNEQFFGPGTRLTVL.

The sample holds many counts of this clonotype. The rearrangement joins TRBV19 to TRBJ1-2, with 8 nucleotides matching TRBD1. CDR1 is LNHDA, CDR2 SQIVND, per germline (reference sequence). The CDR3 loop spans 13 amino acids. V gave up 6 bases and J gave up 5 bases; unmatched junction bases: 5. For the CDR3, the DNA is TGTGCCAGTAGACCAGGGGGCTCATATGGCTACACCTTC. Translating it yields CASRPGGSYGYTF.

This clonotype was counted between two and nine times. The genes are TRBV6-6 and TRBJ2-7, with TRBD2 matching over 10 bases. The germline V gene has CDR1 MNHNY and CDR2 SVGAGI (reference sequence). J gave up 4 bases and V 5 bases, and 8 bases lay outside the gene matches. The CDR3 loop spans 15 amino acids. CDR3 coding DNA: TGTGCCAGCAGTCTGCGGACTAGCGGAGGTTACGAGCAGTACTTC. Its translation is CASSLRTSGGYEQYF.

The chain couples TRBV4-1 to TRBJ2-1; a weak D match, TRBD1 (5 bases). CDR1 MGHRA and CDR2 YSYEKL come from the germline V gene. Between the trimmed V and J ends, which lost 9 bases and 7 bases, there was a span of 13 bases. The CDR3 sequence is 12 residues long. The CDR3 protein is CASSTENNEQFF. In nucleotides, the CDR3 is TGCGCCAGTTCGACAGAAAATAATGAGCAGTTCTTC.

The V gene is TRBV7-2, the J gene TRBJ2-3, with 8 bases identical to TRBD2. This CDR3 has 17 residues. CDR1 and CDR2 from the germline V gene are SGHTA and FQGNSA. Germline trimming cut 1 base from V and 1 base from J; bases unmatched to any gene: 7. CDR3 nucleotides: TGTGCCAGCAGCTTAGTCGGGCGGGAGGAAGGCACAGATACGCAGTATTTT. Its protein product is CASSLVGREEGTDTQYF.

J is TRBJ1-1 and V is TRBV6-2 or TRBV6-3; D perhaps matches TRBD1 (6 bases). This CDR3 is built from 13 residues. Trimming left V 0 bases short and J 8 bases short, with 10 bases between. Germline CDR1 reads MNHEY; CDR2 reads SVGEGT. The CDR3 here is CASSYSQGQEAFF. The CDR3, as DNA: TGTGCCAGCAGTTACTCCCAGGGACAAGAAGCTTTCTTT.

This chain connects TRBV24-1 to TRBJ2-1, with 9 bases lining up with TRBD2. The junction had 3 bases not matched to a gene; V was cut back by 1 base and J by 6 bases. The CDR3 is 15 residues long. Per the germline V gene, CDR1 is KGHDR and CDR2 is SFDVKD. The CDR3 region is CATSDLGSGSNEQFF. The CDR3 DNA reads as TGTGCCACCAGTGATTTAGGTAGCGGGAGCAATGAGCAGTTCTTC.

This sequence joins TRBV5-1 and TRBJ2-1; 9 bases line up with TRBD2. The CDR3 consists of 13 residues. Germline-derived CDR1 and CDR2 are SGHRS and YFSETQ. After removal of 10 bases from V and 7 bases from J, the junction contained 9 bases not matched to a gene. This chain's CDR3 is CASGLAGPNEQFF. DNA of the CDR3: TGCGCCTCCGGGCTAGCGGGACCAAATGAGCAGTTCTTC.